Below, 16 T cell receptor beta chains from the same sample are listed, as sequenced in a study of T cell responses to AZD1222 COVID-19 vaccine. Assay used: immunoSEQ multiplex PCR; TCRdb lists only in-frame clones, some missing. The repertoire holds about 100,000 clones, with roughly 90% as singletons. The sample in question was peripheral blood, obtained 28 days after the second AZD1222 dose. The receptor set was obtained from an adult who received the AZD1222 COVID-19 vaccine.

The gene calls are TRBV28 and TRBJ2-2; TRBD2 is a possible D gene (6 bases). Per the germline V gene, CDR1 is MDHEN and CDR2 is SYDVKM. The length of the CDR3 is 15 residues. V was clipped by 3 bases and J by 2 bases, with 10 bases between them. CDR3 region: CASSLGLRNTGELFF. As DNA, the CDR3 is TGTGCCAGCAGTTTGGGACTCCGAAACACCGGGGAGCTGTTTTTT.

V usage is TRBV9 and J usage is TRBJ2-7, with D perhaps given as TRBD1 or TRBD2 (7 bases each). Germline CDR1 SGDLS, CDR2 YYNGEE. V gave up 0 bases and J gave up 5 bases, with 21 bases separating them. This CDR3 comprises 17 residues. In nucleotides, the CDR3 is TGTGCCAGCAGCGTAGACCCCCGGGGAGGGACAGTCGACGAGCAGTACTTC. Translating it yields CASSVDPRGGTVDEQYF.

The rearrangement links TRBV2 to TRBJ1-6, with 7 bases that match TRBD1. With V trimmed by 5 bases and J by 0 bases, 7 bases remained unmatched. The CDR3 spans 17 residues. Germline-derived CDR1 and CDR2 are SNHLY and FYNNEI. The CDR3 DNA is TGTGCCAGCAGTCTGGACAGGTCCAGCTCCTATAATTCACCCCTCCACTTT. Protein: CASSLDRSSSYNSPLHF.

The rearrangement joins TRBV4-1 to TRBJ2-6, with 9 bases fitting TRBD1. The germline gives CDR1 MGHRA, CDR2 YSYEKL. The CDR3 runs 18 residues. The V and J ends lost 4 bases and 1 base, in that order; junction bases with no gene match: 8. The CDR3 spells CASSPGQGSESGANVLTF. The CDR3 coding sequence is TGCGCCAGCAGCCCGGGACAGGGTAGTGAATCTGGGGCCAACGTCCTGACTTTC.

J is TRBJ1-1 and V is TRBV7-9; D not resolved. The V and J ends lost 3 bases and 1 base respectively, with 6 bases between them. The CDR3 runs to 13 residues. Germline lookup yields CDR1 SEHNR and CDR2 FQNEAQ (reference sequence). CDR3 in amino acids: CASSFTENTEAFF. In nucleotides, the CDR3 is TGTGCCAGCAGCTTCACAGAGAACACTGAAGCTTTCTTT.

This chain's CDR3 is CASSPTIVRFLGQTYSNQPQHF. The DNA for the CDR3 is TGTGCCAGCAGTCCTACCATTGTTCGTTTCCTTGGACAGACTTATAGCAATCAGCCCCAGCATTTT. The chain combines TRBV28 with TRBJ1-5; maybe TRBD1 (6 bases). The germline V gene has CDR1 MDHEN and CDR2 SYDVKM. The V end lost 5 bases, the J end lost 0 bases, and 32 bases lay between the germline ends. There are 22 residues in the CDR3.

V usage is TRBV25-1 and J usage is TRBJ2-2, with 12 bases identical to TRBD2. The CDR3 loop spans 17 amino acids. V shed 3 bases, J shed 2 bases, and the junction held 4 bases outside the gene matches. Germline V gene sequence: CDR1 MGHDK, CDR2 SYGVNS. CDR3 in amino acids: CASSDPGLAGNTGELFF. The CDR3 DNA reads TGTGCCAGCAGTGACCCCGGACTAGCGGGAAACACCGGGGAGCTGTTTTTT.

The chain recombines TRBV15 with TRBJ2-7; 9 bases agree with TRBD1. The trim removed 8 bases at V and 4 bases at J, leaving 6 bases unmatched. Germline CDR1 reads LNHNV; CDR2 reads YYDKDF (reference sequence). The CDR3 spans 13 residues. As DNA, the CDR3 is TGTGCCACCTCGCCGGGACAGGGTTACGAGCAGTACTTC. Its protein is CATSPGQGYEQYF. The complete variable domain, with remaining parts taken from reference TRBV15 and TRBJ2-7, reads DAMVIQNPRYQVTQFGKPVTLSCSQTLNHNVMYWYQQKSSQAPKLLFHYYDKDFNNEADTPDNFQSRRPNTSFCFLDIRSPGLGDTAMYLCATSPGQGYEQYFGPGTRLTVT.

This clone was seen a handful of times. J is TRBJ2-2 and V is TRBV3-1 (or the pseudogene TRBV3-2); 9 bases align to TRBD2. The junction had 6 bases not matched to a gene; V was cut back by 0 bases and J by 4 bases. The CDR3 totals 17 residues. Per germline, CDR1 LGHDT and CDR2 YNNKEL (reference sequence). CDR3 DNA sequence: TGTGCCAGCAGCCAAGAACCGATAGCGGGAGCCACCGGGGAGCTGTTTTTT. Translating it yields CASSQEPIAGATGELFF.

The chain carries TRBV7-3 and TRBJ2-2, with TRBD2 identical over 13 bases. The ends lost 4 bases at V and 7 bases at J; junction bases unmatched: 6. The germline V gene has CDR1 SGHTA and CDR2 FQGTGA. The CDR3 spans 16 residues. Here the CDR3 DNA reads TGTGCCAGCAGCTCCGGACTAGCGGGAGTGCTCGGGGAGCTGTTTTTT. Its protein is CASSSGLAGVLGELFF.

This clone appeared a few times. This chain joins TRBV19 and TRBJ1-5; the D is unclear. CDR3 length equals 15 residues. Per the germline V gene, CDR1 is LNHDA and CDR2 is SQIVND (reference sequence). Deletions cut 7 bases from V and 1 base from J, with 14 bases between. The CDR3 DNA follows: TGTGCCAGTACTGACAAGAACCCAAGCAATCAGCCCCAGCATTTT. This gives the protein CASTDKNPSNQPQHF.

The CDR3 reads CASSFLRAPHYEQYF. The CDR3 DNA reads as TGTGCCAGCAGCTTTCTGAGGGCCCCTCACTACGAGCAGTACTTC. The genes are TRBV7-2 and TRBJ2-7, with D possibly TRBD2 on 5 matching bases. V lost 3 bases to trimming and J lost 3 bases, with 15 bases between them. Germline assignment: CDR1 SGHTA and CDR2 FQGNSA. The CDR3 covers 15 residues.

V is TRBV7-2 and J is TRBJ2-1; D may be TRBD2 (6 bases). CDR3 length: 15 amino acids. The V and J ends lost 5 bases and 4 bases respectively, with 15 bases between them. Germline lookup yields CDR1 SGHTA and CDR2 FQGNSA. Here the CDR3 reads CASSPFSGSYNEQFF. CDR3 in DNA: TGTGCCAGCAGCCCGTTTAGCGGATCTTACAATGAGCAGTTCTTC.

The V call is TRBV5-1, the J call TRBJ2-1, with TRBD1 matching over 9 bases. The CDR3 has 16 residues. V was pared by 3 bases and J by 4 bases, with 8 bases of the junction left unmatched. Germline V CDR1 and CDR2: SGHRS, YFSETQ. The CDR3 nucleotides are TGCGCCAGCAGCTCAACGGACAGGGGCCCGTACAATGAGCAGTTCTTC. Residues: CASSSTDRGPYNEQFF.

This CDR3 is CASSQGTGEAFF. The CDR3 nucleotides are TGCGCCAGCAGCCAAGGGACGGGGGAAGCTTTCTTT. The chain employs TRBV5-1 and TRBJ1-1, with D maybe TRBD1 (5 bases). This CDR3 comprises 12 residues. Trimming removed 4 bases at V and 8 bases at J, with 12 bases between. The V gene's germline CDR1 is SGHRS and CDR2 YFSETQ.

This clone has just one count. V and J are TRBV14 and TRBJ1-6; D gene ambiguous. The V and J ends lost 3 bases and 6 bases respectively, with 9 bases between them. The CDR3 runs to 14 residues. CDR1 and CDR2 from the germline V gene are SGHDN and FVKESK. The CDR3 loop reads CASSHRAANSPLHF. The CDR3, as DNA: TGTGCCAGCAGCCACCGAGCCGCTAATTCACCCCTCCACTTT.